The present T cell receptor beta chain was sequenced within a study of CD8+CD57+ T cells in acquired aplastic anemia. About the research overall: Average DNA yield from sorted CD4+ and CD8+ cells was about 3 ug. Mean read depth for CD4+ cells from healthy donors was about 9.9 million.

V shed 0 bases and J 9 bases; nucleotides not matched to a gene: 11. CDR3 length: 17 residues. Germline V lookup: CDR1 SGHTA, CDR2 FQGNSA. The study's findings and limits: Levels of CD8+ Simpson's diversity were not significantly distinct in patients versus controls.

Genomic DNA templated the TCR beta VDJ and CDR3 profiling. MiXCR was run by TCRdb on the reads, yielding one entry per CDR3 protein. This sample carries some 45,000 distinct CDR3 sequences, about 70% of them seen once, and the ten largest clones take 20% to 30%. Remarks on this clonotype: Its matching antigen is unknown.

V usage is TRBV7-2 and J usage is TRBJ1-6; 7 nucleotides align to TRBD1. The specimen sequenced was sorted CD4+, CD8+, or CD8+CD57+ T cells (not recorded which) from PBMCs. The sequence came from a human donor in good health, serving as a control. In DNA, the CDR3 is TGTGCCAGCAGCTTAGCGTTACAGGGGCCGGCTGGTTCACCCCTCCACTTT. It codes for CASSLALQGPAGSPLHF.